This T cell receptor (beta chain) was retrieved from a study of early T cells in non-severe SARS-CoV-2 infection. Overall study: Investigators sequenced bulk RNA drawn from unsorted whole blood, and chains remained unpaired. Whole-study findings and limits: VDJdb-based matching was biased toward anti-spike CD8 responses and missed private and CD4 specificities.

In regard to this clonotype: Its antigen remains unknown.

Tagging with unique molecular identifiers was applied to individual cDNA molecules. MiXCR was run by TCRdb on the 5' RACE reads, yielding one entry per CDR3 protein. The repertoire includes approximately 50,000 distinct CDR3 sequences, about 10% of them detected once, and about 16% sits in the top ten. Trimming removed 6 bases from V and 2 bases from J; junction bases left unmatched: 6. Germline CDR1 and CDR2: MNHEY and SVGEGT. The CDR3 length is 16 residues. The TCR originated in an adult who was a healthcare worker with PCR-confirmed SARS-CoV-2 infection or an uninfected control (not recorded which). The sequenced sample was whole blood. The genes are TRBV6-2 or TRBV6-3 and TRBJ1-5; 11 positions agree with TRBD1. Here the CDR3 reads CASRSPGQGGNQPQHF. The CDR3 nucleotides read TGTGCCAGCAGATCTCCGGGACAGGGGGGCAATCAGCCCCAGCATTTT.